Listed here are 14 T cell receptor beta chains from one sample, sequenced in a study of blood T cell repertoires in COVID-19. The repertoire was sequenced with immunoSEQ multiplex PCR; TCRdb's copy has only in-frame clones and lacks some. Altogether about 170,000 clones are present, around 79% being singletons, with the ten largest covering 15% to 20%. Sample: PBMCs or T cells enriched from blood (not recorded which). The receptors stem from a woman aged 70-85 years in a cohort exposed to, infected with or recovered from COVID-19 (not recorded which).

The chain has TRBV5-1 and TRBJ2-5; TRBD1 agrees at 7 bases. V shed 4 bases, J shed 0 bases, and the junction held 6 bases outside the gene matches. The CDR3 has 15 residues. CDR1 SGHRS and CDR2 YFSETQ come from the germline V gene. The CDR3 protein is CASSTGQVNQETQYF. DNA for the CDR3: TGCGCCAGCAGCACCGGACAGGTCAACCAAGAGACCCAGTACTTC. The variable domain in full, completed from reference TRBV5-1 and TRBJ2-5, reads KAGVTQTPRYLIKTRGQQVTLSCSPISGHRSVSWYQQTPGQGLQFLFEYFSETQRNKGNFPGRFSGRQFSNSRSEMNVSTLELGDSALYLCASSTGQVNQETQYFGPGTRLLVL.

This rearrangement joins TRBV3-1 (or the pseudogene TRBV3-2) to TRBJ2-3; D not resolved. Trimming pared 4 bases from V and 0 bases from J, leaving 8 bases between. The CDR3 has 14 amino acids. Germline values: CDR1 LGHDT, CDR2 YNNKEL (reference sequence). For the CDR3, the DNA is TGTGCCAGCAGCCCTTTTACTAGCACAGATACGCAGTATTTT. Its protein product is CASSPFTSTDTQYF.

The gene calls are TRBV28 and TRBJ2-5, with 13 bases aligning to TRBD2. Per germline, CDR1 MDHEN and CDR2 SYDVKM. J was trimmed by 3 bases and V by 3 bases; bases with no gene match: 4. This CDR3 has 16 amino acids. In DNA, the CDR3 is TGTGCCAGCAGTTTTCCCGGGACTAGCGGGAAAGAGACCCAGTACTTC. Translation: CASSFPGTSGKETQYF. The full variable domain, its missing parts supplied by reference TRBV28 and TRBJ2-5, is DVKVTQSSRYLVKRTGEKVFLECVQDMDHENMFWYRQDPGLGLRLIYFSYDVKMKEKGDIPEGYSVSREKKERFSLILESASTNQTSMYLCASSFPGTSGKETQYFGPGTRLLVL.

The chain recombines TRBV20-1 with TRBJ1-5; D gene ambiguous. V dropped 3 bases and J dropped 3 bases, with 6 bases sitting between them. The CDR3 runs 12 residues. Germline CDR1 is DFQATT and CDR2 is SNEGSKA (reference sequence). This CDR3 reads CSASNNNQPQHF. The DNA for the CDR3 is TGCAGTGCTAGTAACAACAATCAGCCCCAGCATTTT.

This rearrangement joins TRBV9 to TRBJ1-1; TRBD1 aligns across 10 bases. Germline CDR1 reads SGDLS; CDR2 reads YYNGEE. The CDR3 has 15 residues. Losses at the gene ends were 0 bases for V and 4 bases for J; bases not matched to a gene: 3. Here the CDR3 DNA reads TGTGCCAGCAGCGTAGAGGACAGGGGGAGCACTGAAGCTTTCTTT. Its translation: CASSVEDRGSTEAFF.

The table lists this clone with a count of one. This chain joins TRBV7-6 and TRBJ2-1; no clear D gene. The length of the CDR3 is 15 residues. Germline V gives CDR1 SGHVS, CDR2 FNYEAQ. V lost 3 bases to trimming and J lost 0 bases, with 9 bases between them. The CDR3 loop reads CASSLSSSSYNEQFF. Here the CDR3 DNA reads TGTGCCAGCAGCTTGTCCTCCAGCTCCTACAATGAGCAGTTCTTC.

The chain recombines TRBV20-1 with TRBJ1-1; D unresolved. Germline V gene data show CDR1 as DFQATT and CDR2 as SNEGSKA (reference sequence). The V end was cut by 3 bases, the J end by 1 base, with 6 bases between. There are 12 residues in the CDR3. In DNA, the CDR3 is TGCAGTGCTAGTATCCGGAACACTGAAGCTTTCTTT. It specifies CSASIRNTEAFF.

V and J are TRBV2 and TRBJ1-5; the D is unclear. Germline lookup yields CDR1 SNHLY and CDR2 FYNNEI. V dropped 1 base and J dropped 7 bases, with 11 bases sitting between them. The CDR3 consists of 14 residues. The CDR3 bases are TGTGCCAGCAGTGAAGGGAATCGAGGACAGCCCCAGCATTTT. This translates into CASSEGNRGQPQHF.

The CDR3 sequence is CASSSDTQSPYTQYF. The CDR3 bases are TGTGCCAGCAGCTCTGACACCCAGAGCCCCTATACGCAGTATTTT. The chain has TRBV6-5 and TRBJ2-3; D gene ambiguous. The V end was cut by 6 bases, the J end by 7 bases, with 20 bases between. Germline CDR1 and CDR2: MNHEY and SVGAGI. The length of the CDR3 is 15 residues.

This clone has a handful of counts. The chain combines TRBV15 with TRBJ1-4, with TRBD1 matching over 7 bases. The CDR3 extends over 14 amino acids. CDR1 and CDR2 (germline): LNHNV, YYDKDF (reference sequence). Unmatched junction bases numbered 5, after V lost 2 bases and J lost 8 bases. This CDR3 is CATSRRGTVEKLFF. CDR3 bases: TGTGCCACCAGCAGACGTGGGACAGTCGAAAAACTGTTTTTT. The whole variable domain, remainder taken from reference TRBV15 and TRBJ1-4, is DAMVIQNPRYQVTQFGKPVTLSCSQTLNHNVMYWYQQKSSQAPKLLFHYYDKDFNNEADTPDNFQSRRPNTSFCFLDIRSPGLGDTAMYLCATSRRGTVEKLFFGSGTQLSVL.

In this sample, this clone turned up once. The chain recombines TRBV2 with TRBJ1-3; 9 bases align to TRBD1. Trimming removed 7 bases from V and 0 bases from J; junction bases left unmatched: 7. The CDR3 covers 16 residues. CDR1 SNHLY and CDR2 FYNNEI come from the germline V gene. CDR3 nucleotides: TGTGCCAGCAACAGACAGGGGGTGCGCTCTGGAAACACCATATATTTT. Its translation: CASNRQGVRSGNTIYF.

This chain connects TRBV6-5 to TRBJ2-5; the D gene is possibly TRBD1 (5 bases). The germline V gene has CDR1 MNHEY and CDR2 SVGAGI. The CDR3 length is 15 residues. The germline V and J ends were trimmed by 0 bases and 5 bases, with 13 bases remaining between them. The CDR3 reads CASSYSLGVVETQYF. Written as DNA, the CDR3 is TGTGCCAGCAGTTACTCGTTAGGGGTGGTCGAGACCCAGTACTTC.

The sample holds a few counts of this clone. This chain joins TRBV11-1 and TRBJ1-2; TRBD1 aligns across 8 bases. The germline V gene encodes CDR1 SGHAT and CDR2 FQDESV (reference sequence). J gave up 8 bases and V 5 bases, and 7 bases lay outside the gene matches. This CDR3 region has 13 residues. The CDR3 DNA sequence: TGTGCCAGCAGCCATTCAGGGGGCCGGGGCTACACCTTC. This encodes CASSHSGGRGYTF. Together with reference TRBV11-1 and TRBJ1-2, the CDR3 gives the full variable domain: EAEVAQSPRYKITEKSQAVAFWCDPISGHATLYWYRQILGQGPELLVQFQDESVVDDSQLPKDRFSAERLKGVDSTLKIQPAELGDSAMYLCASSHSGGRGYTFGSGTRLTVV.

The chain employs TRBV10-3 and TRBJ2-2; D is undetermined. With 0 bases removed from V and 6 bases from J, the gap between germline ends came to 11 bases. CDR3 length: 15 residues. The germline gives CDR1 ENHRY, CDR2 SYGVKD. CDR3 protein: CAISESSRRAGELFF. The DNA for the CDR3 is TGTGCCATCAGTGAGTCGAGTCGCCGCGCCGGGGAGCTGTTTTTT.